This TCR beta chain was observed in a study of CD8 T cells in ankylosing spondylitis. General study findings and limits: A subset of motif variants has previously been described in the synovial fluid and blood of reactive arthritis. Among TCR beta sequences, a motif of fewer than 10 highly homologous variants appeared characteristic of ankylosing spondylitis blood.

Quantitative 5'-RACE with molecular barcodes generated TCR beta libraries. TCRdb re-called the 5' RACE reads with MiXCR, one entry per CDR3 protein. The sample consists of roughly 190,000 distinct CDR3 sequences, roughly 13% of them appearing once. The CDR3 totals 18 residues. V lost 3 bases and J 0 bases, leaving 17 bases between the germline ends. Germline CDR1 reads SGHAT; CDR2 reads FQNNGV. Comment on this clonotype: Antigen unknown.

V usage is TRBV11-2 and J usage is TRBJ2-2, with a tentative D call TRBD1 (7 bases). Sequencing was carried out using blood, either unsorted or a sorted T cell fraction (not recorded which). The receptor comes from a male donor with ankylosing spondylitis or in good health (not recorded which). The DNA for the CDR3 is TGTGCCAGCAGCTTGGACCCTTTCAGGGGGGCGAACACCGGGGAGCTGTTTTTT. Translated, it gives CASSLDPFRGANTGELFF.